Listed below are T cell receptor beta chains from one sample, sequenced in a study of blood T cell repertoires in COVID-19. The assay was immunoSEQ multiplex PCR, and TCRdb's table has in-frame clones only and misses some. Among over 200,000 clones listed, roughly 85% were seen once. The source material was peripheral blood. Receptors originate from a woman aged 40 to 50 with active or convalescent COVID-19. Each CDR3 is given with its conserved first and last residue.

TRBV19,TRBJ1-2,CASVDRGSPVGGYTF
TRBV2,TRBJ1-4,CASSPQGWNEKLFF
TRBV10-3,TRBJ2-1,CATATSDSYNEQFF
TRBV27,TRBJ2-1,CASSPWRGAGGKREQFF
TRBV30,TRBJ1-1,CAWNTDRSNTEAFF
TRBV2,TRBJ1-3,CASNADSSGNTIYF
TRBV7-3,TRBJ2-5,CASSVYREETQYF
TRBV7-9,TRBJ2-1,CASSLSPGLAGVSGSEQFF
TRBV29-1,TRBJ2-1,CSDRSAGQINEQFF
TRBV6-5,TRBJ2-2,CASSYLAGGPAGELFF
TRBV7-9,TRBJ1-2,CASSRALGYTF
TRBV2,TRBJ1-4,CASSRRSTNEKLFF
TRBV15,TRBJ2-3,CATSEHRGFTDTQYF
TRBV14,TRBJ2-3,CASSQGQSTDTQYF
TRBV4-2,TRBJ1-1,CASSYDRGNEAFF
TRBV19,TRBJ1-2,CATATGPNDGYTF
TRBV7-6,TRBJ2-7,CASLPIGSPDYEQYF
TRBV7-8,TRBJ2-5,CASSLDSSTETQYF
TRBV12-3/TRBV12-4,TRBJ1-2,CASRNRGGYTF
TRBV29-1,TRBJ2-3,CSVEEWTSTDTQYF
TRBV7-2,TRBJ1-1,CASSLWTGNMNTEAFF
TRBV18,TRBJ2-3,CASSSGLGPGTDTQYF